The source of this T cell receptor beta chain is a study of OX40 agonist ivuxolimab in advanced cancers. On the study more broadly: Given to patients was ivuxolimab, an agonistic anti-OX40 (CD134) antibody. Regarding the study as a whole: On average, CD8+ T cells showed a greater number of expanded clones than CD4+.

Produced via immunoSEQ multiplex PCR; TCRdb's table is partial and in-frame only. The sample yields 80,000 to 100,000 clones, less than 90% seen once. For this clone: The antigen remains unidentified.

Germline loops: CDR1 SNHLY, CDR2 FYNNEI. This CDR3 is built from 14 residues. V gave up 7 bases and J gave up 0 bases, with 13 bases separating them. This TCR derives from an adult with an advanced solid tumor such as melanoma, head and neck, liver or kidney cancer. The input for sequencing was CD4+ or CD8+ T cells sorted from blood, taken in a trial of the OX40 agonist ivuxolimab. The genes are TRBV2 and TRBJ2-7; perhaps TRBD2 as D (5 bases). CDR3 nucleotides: TGTGCCAGCAATATGGACTTTAGCTCCTACGAGCAGTACTTC. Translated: CASNMDFSSYEQYF.